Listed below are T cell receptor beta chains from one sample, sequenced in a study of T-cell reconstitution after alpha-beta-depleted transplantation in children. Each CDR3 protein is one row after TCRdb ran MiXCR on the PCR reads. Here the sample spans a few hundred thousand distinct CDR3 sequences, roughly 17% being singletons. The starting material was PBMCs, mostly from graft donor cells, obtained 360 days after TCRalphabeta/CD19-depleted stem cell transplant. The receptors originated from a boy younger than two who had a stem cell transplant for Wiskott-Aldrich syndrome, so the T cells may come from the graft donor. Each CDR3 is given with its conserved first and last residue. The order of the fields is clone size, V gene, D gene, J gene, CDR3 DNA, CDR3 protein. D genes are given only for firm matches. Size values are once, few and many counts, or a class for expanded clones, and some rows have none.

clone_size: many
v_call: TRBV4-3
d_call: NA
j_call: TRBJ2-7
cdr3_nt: TGCGCCAGCAGCCAAGAGGCAGGGAGCCCCTACGAGCAGTACTTC
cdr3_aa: CASSQEAGSPYEQYF

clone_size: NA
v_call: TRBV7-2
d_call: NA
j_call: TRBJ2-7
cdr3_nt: TGTGCCAGCAGCGAAGTCACGTCCTACGAGCAGTACTTC
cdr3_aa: CASSEVTSYEQYF

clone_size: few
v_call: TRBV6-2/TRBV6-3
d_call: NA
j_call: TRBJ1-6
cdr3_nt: TGTGCCAGCAGGCCGGGACAAACGATTAATTCACCCCTCCACTTT
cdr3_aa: CASRPGQTINSPLHF

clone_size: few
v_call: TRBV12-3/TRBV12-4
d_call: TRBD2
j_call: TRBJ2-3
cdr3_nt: TGTGCCAGCAGACTAGCGGGAGGGGATACGCAGTATTTT
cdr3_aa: CASRLAGGDTQYF

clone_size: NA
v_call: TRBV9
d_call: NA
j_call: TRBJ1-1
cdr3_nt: TGTGCCAGCAGCGTAGGGATCAACACTGAAGCTTTCTTT
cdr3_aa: CASSVGINTEAFF

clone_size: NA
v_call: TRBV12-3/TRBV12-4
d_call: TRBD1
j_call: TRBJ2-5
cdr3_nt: TGTGCCAGCAGTTTCGGGACAGGGGGCGTAGAGACCCAGTACTTC
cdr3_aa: CASSFGTGGVETQYF

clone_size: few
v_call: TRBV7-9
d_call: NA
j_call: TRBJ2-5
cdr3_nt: TGTGCCAGCAGCTTAGCGCCGGGACTGGTTCGTGAGACCCAGTACTTC
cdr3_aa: CASSLAPGLVRETQYF

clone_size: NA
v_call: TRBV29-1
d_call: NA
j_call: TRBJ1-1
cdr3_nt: TGCAGCGTTGACAGGTGGGGAACTGAAGCTTTCTTT
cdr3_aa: CSVDRWGTEAFF

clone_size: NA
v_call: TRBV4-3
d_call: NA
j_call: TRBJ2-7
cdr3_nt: TGCGCCAGCAGCCTGCACTGGTTGGGGGAGCAGTACTTC
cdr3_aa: CASSLHWLGEQYF

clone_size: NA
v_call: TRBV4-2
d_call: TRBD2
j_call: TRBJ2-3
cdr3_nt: TGTGCCAGCAGCCAAGAATCCCGGGGGGGAACAGATACGCAGTATTTT
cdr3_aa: CASSQESRGGTDTQYF

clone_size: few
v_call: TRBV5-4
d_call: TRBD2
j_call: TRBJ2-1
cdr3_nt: TGTGCCAGCACTTTAGGGACTAGGCTTAATGAGCAGTTCTTC
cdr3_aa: CASTLGTRLNEQFF

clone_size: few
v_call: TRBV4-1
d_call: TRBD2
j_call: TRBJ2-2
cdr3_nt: TGCGCCAGCAGCCAAGTAGGAGGACTAGATACCGGGGAGCTGTTTTTT
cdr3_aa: CASSQVGGLDTGELFF

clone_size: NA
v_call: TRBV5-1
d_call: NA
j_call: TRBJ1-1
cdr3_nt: TGCGCCAGCAGCTTGAATGAGGGGTATGTCACTGAAGCTTTCTTT
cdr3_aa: CASSLNEGYVTEAFF

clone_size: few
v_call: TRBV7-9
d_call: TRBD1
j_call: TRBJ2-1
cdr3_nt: TGTGCCAGCAGCTTGAGAGGGGACAGGGATATCAATGAGCAGTTCTTC
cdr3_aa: CASSLRGDRDINEQFF

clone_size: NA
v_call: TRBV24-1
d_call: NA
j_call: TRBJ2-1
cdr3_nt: TGTGCCACCAGTGGGGAGGAGAGCTCCTACAATGAGCAGTTCTTC
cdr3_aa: CATSGEESSYNEQFF

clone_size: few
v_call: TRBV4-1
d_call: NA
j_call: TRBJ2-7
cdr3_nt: TGCGCCAGCAGCCAACCCGGGGCTCACTACGAGCAGTACTTC
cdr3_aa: CASSQPGAHYEQYF

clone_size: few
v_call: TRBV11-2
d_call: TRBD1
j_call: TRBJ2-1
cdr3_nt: TGTGCCAGCAGCTCCCGGGGACAGGGGGTTTACAATGAGCAGTTCTTC
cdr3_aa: CASSSRGQGVYNEQFF

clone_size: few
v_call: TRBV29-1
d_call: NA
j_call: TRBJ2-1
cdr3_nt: TGCAGCGTTGGGGGCAATGAGCAGTTCTTC
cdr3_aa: CSVGGNEQFF

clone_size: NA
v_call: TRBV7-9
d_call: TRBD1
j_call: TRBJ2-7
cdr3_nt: TGTGCCAGCAGCTTAGTTAACCGGGACAGGGGGTTCGACGAGCAGTACTTC
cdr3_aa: CASSLVNRDRGFDEQYF

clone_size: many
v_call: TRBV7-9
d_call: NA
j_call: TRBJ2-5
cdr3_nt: TGTGCCAGCAGCTTAGCGCACCTAAAAGGGGAGACCCAGTACTTC
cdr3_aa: CASSLAHLKGETQYF

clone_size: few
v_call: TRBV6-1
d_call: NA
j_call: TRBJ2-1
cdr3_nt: TGTGCCAGCAGTGGGGCGGACATCTTCAGCTCCTACAATGAGCAGTTCTTC
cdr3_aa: CASSGADIFSSYNEQFF

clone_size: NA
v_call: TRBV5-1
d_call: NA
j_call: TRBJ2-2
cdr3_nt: TGCGCCAGCCCGGTTCAGGGGCCTAACACCGGGGAGCTGTTTTTT
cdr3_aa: CASPVQGPNTGELFF